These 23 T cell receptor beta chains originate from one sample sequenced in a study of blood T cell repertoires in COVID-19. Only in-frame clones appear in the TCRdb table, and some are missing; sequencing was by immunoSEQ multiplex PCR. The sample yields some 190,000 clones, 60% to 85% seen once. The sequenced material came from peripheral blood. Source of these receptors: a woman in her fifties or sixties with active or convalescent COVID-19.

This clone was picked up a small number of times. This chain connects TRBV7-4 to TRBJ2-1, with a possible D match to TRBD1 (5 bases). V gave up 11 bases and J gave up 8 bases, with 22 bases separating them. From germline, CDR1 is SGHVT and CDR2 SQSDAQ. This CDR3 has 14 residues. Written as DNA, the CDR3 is TGTGCCTCTTTAGGCGCAGGGTATCAGGATGAGCAGTTCTTC. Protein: CASLGAGYQDEQFF.

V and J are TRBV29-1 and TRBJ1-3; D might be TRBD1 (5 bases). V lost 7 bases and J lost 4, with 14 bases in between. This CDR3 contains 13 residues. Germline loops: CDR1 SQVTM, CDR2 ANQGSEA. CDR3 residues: CSAQGMLGNTIYF. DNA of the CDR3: TGCAGCGCCCAGGGAATGCTGGGAAACACCATATATTTT.

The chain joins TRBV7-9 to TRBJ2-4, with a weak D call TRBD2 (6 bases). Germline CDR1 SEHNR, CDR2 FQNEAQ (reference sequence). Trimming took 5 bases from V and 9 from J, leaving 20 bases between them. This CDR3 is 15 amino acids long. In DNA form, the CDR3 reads TGTGCCAGCAGCCTAGGGGCCACGGGGGAAAGCATTCAGTACTTC. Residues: CASSLGATGESIQYF.

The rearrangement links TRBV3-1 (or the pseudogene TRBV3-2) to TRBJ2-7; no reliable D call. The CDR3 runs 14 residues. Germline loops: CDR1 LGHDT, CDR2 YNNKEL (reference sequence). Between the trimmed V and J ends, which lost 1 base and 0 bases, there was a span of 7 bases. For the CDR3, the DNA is TGTGCCAGCAGCCAAGGTCTCGGCTCCTACGAGCAGTACTTC. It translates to CASSQGLGSYEQYF.

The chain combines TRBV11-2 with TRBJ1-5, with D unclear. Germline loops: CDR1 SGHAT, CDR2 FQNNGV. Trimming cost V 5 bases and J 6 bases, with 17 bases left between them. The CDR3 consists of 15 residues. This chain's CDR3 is CASSPEGGSSQPQHF. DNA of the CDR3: TGTGCCAGCAGCCCAGAAGGCGGGTCAAGTCAGCCCCAGCATTTT.

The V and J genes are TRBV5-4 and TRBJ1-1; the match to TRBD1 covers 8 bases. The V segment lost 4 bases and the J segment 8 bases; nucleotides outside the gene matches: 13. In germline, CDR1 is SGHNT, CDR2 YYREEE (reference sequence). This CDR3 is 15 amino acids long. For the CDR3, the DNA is TGTGCCAGCAGCCCCAGGGGACAGGAAGTGCTGGAAGCTTTCTTT. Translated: CASSPRGQEVLEAFF.

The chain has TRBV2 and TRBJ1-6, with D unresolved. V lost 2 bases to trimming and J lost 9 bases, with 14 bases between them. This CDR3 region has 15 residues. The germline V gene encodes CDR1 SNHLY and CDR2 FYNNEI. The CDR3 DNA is TGTGCCAGCAGTGAAACGGGATCCGGCGGTTCACCCCTCCACTTT. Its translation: CASSETGSGGSPLHF.

For the CDR3, the DNA is TGTGCCAGCACCCGGACAGAGTCTGAAGCTTTCTTT. Translating gives CASTRTESEAFF. The chain has TRBV2 and TRBJ1-1; tentative D call: TRBD1 (6 bases). The CDR3 runs 12 residues. CDR1 is SNHLY, CDR2 FYNNEI, per germline. Between the trimmed V and J ends, which lost 7 bases and 6 bases, there was a span of 12 bases.

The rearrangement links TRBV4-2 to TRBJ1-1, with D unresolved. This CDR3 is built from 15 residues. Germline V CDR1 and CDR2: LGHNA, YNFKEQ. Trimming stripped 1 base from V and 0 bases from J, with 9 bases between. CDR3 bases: TGTGCCAGCAGCCAAGTTGGCGGTTTGAACACTGAAGCTTTCTTT. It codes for CASSQVGGLNTEAFF.

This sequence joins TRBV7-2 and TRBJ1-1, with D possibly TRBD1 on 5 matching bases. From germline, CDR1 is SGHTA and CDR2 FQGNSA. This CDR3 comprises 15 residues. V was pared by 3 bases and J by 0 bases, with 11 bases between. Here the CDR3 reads CASSFQGAMNTEAFF. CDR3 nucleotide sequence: TGTGCCAGCAGCTTTCAGGGCGCTATGAACACTGAAGCTTTCTTT.

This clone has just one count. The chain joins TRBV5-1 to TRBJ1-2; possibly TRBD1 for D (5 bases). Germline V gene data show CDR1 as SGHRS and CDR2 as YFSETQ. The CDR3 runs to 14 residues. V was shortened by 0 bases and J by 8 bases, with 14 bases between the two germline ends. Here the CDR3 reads CASSLEQGMGGYTF. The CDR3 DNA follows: TGCGCCAGCAGCTTGGAGCAGGGTATGGGGGGCTACACCTTC.

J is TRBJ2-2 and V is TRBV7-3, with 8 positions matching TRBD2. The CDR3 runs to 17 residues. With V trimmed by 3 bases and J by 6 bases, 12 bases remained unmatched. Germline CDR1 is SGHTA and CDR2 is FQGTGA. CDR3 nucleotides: TGTGCCAGCAGCTTGAACTCCGGGACTAGTTGGGCCGGGGAGCTGTTTTTT. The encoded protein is CASSLNSGTSWAGELFF. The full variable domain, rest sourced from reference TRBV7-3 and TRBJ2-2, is GAGVSQTPSNKVTEKGKYVELRCDPISGHTALYWYRQSLGQGPEFLIYFQGTGAADDSGLPNDRFFAVRPEGSVSTLKIQRTERGDSAVYLCASSLNSGTSWAGELFFGEGSRLTVL.

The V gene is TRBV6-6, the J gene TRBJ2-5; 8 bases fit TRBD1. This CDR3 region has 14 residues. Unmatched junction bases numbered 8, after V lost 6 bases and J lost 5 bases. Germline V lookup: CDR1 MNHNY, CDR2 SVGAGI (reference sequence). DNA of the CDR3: TGTGCCAGCAGGAATCAGGGGGCTGGTGAGACCCAGTACTTC. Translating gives CASRNQGAGETQYF.

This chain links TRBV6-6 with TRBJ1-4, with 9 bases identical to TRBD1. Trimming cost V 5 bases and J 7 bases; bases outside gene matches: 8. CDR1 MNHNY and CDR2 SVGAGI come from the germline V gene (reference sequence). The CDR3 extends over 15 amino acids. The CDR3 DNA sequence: TGTGCCAGCAGTCGCCCGGGACAGGGAAGTGAAAAACTGTTTTTT. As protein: CASSRPGQGSEKLFF.

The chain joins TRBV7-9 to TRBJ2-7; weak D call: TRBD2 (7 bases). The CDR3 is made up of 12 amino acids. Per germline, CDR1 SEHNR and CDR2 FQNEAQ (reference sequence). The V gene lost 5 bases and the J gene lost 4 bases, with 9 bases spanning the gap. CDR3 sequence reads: CASSEGGYEQYF. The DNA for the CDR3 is TGTGCCAGCAGCGAGGGGGGGTACGAGCAGTACTTC. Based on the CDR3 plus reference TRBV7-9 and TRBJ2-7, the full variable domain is DTGVSQNPRHKITKRGQNVTFRCDPISEHNRLYWYRQTLGQGPEFLTYFQNEAQLEKSRLLSDRFSAERPKGSFSTLEIQRTEQGDSAMYLCASSEGGYEQYFGPGTRLTVT.

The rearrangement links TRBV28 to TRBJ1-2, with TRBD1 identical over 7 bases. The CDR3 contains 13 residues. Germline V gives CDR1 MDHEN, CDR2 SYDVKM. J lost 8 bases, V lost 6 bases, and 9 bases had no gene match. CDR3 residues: CASRPQGGRGYTF. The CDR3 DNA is TGTGCCAGCAGGCCTCAGGGGGGTCGCGGCTACACCTTC.

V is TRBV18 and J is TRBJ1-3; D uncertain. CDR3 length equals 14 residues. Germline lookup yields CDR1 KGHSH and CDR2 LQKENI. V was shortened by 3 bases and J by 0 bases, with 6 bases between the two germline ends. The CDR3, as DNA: TGTGCCAGCTCACCCTCTAGCTCTGGAAACACCATATATTTT. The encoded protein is CASSPSSSGNTIYF.

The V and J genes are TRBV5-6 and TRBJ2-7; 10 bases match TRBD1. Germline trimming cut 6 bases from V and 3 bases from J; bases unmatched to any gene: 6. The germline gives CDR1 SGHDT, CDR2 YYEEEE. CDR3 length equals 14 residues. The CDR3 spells CASTSDRGLYEQYF. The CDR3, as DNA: TGTGCCAGCACCTCAGACAGGGGGCTCTACGAGCAGTACTTC.

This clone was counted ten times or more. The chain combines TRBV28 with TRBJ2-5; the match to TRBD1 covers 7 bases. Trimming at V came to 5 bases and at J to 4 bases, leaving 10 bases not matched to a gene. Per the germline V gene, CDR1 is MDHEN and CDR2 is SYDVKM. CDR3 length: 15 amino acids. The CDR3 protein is CASSPLDRVGETQYF. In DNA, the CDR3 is TGTGCCAGCAGTCCCCTCGACAGGGTCGGAGAGACCCAGTACTTC.

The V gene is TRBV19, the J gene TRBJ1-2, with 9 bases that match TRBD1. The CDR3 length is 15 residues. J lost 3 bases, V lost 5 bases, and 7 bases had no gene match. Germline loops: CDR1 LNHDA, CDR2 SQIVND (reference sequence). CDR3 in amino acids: CASSSSGTGHYGYTF. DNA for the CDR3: TGTGCCAGTAGTTCCTCCGGGACAGGGCACTATGGCTACACCTTC. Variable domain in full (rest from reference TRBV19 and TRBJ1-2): DGGITQSPKYLFRKEGQNVTLSCEQNLNHDAMYWYRQDPGQGLRLIYYSQIVNDFQKGDIAEGYSVSREKKESFPLTVTSAQKNPTAFYLCASSSSGTGHYGYTFGSGTRLTVV.

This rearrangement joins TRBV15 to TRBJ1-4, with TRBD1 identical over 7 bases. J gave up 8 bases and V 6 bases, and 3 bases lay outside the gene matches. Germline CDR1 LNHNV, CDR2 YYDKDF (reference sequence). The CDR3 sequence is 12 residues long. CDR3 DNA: TGTGCCACCAGAAGGACAGGCGAAAAACTGTTTTTT. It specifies CATRRTGEKLFF.

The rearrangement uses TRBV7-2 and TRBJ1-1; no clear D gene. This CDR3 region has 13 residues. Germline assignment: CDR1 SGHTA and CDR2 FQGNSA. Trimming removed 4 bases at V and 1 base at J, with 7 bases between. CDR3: CASSSTPNTEAFF. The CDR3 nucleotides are TGTGCCAGCAGCTCAACACCGAACACTGAAGCTTTCTTT. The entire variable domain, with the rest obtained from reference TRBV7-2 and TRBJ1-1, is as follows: GAGVSQSPSNKVTEKGKDVELRCDPISGHTALYWYRQSLGQGLEFLIYFQGNSAPDKSGLPSDRFSAERTGGSVSTLTIQRTQQEDSAVYLCASSSTPNTEAFFGQGTRLTVV.

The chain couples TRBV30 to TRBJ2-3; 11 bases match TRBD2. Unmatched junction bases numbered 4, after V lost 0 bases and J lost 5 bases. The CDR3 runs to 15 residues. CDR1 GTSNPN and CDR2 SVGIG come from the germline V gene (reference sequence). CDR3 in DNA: TGTGCCTGGAGTGTACTAGCGGGAGAAGGAGATACGCAGTATTTT. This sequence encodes CAWSVLAGEGDTQYF.